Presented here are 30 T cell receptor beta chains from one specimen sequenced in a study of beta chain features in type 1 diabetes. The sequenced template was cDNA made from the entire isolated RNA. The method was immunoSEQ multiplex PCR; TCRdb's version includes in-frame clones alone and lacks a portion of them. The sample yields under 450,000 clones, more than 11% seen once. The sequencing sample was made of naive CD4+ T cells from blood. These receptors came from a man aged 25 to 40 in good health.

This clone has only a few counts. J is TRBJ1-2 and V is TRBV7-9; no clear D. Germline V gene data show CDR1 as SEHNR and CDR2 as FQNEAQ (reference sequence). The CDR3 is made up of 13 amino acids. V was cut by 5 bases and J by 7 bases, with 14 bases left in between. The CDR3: CASSPRGDFGYTF. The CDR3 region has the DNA TGTGCCAGCAGCCCACGGGGTGACTTTGGCTACACCTTC.

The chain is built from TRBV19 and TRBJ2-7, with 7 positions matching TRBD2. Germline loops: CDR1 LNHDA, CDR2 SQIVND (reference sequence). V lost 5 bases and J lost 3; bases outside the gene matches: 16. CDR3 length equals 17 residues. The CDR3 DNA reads TGTGCCAGTAGTCCAACTCGAGGTCTAGCGGATATCTACGAGCAGTACTTC. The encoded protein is CASSPTRGLADIYEQYF.

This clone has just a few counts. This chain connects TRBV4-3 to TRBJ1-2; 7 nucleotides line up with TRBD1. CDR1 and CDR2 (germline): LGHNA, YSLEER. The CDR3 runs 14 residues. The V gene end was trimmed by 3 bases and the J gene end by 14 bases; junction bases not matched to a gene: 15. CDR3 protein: CASSQGHGGGGLTF. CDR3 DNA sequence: TGCGCCAGCAGCCAGGGCCATGGAGGGGGCGGTCTGACCTTC.

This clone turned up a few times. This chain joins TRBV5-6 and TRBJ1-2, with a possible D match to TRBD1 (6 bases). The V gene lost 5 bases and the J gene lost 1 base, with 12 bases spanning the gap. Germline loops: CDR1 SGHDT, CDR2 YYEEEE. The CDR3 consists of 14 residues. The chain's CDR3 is CASSFLRGNYGYTF. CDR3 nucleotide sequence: TGTGCCAGCAGTTTCCTCAGGGGTAACTATGGCTACACCTTC.

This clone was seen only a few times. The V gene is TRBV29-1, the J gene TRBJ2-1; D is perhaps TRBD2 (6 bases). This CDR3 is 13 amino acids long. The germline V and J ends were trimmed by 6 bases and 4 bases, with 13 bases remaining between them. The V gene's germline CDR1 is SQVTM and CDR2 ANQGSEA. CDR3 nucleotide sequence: TGCAGCGTGGGGGACTGGCCGTACAATGAGCAGTTCTTC. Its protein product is CSVGDWPYNEQFF.

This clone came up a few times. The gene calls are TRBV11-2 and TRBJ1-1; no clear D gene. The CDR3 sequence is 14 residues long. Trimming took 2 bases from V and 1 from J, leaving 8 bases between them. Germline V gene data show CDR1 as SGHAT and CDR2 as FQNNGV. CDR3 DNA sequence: TGTGCCAGCAGCTTAATCCGGAGGAACACTGAAGCTTTCTTT. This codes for CASSLIRRNTEAFF.

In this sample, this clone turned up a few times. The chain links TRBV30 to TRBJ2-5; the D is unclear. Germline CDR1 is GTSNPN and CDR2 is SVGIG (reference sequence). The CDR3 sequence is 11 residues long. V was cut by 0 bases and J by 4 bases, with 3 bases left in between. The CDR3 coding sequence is TGTGCCTGGAGTGTATCAGAGACCCAGTACTTC. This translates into CAWSVSETQYF.

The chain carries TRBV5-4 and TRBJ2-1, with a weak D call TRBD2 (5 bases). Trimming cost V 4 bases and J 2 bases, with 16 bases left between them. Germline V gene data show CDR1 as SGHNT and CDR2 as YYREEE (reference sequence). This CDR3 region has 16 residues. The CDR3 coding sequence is TGTGCCAGCAGCCGCCCCGGGAACGGGGCCTACAATGAGCAGTTCTTC. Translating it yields CASSRPGNGAYNEQFF. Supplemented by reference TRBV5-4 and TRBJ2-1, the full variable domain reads ETGVTQSPTHLIKTRGQQVTLRCSSQSGHNTVSWYQQALGQGPQFIFQYYREEENGRGNFPPRFSGLQFPNYSSELNVNALELDDSALYLCASSRPGNGAYNEQFFGPGTRLTVL.

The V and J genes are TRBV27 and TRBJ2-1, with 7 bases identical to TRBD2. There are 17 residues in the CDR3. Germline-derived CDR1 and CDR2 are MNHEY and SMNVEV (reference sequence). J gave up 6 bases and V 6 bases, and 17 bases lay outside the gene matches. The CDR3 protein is CASRMERGGRKTNEQFF. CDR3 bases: TGTGCCAGCAGAATGGAGCGCGGGGGTCGCAAGACCAATGAGCAGTTCTTC.

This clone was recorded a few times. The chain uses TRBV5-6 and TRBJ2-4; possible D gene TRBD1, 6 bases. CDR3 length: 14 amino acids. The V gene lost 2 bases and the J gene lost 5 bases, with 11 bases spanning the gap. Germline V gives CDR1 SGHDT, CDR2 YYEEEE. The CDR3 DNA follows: TGTGCCAGCAGCTTTGGGGCAGGGGAAAACATTCAGTACTTC. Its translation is CASSFGAGENIQYF.

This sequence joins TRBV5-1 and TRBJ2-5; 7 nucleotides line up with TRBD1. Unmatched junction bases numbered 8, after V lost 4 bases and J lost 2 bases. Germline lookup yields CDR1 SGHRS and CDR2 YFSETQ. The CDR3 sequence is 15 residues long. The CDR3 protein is CASSQGLTGQETQYF. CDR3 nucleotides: TGCGCCAGCAGCCAAGGCCTGACAGGGCAAGAGACCCAGTACTTC.

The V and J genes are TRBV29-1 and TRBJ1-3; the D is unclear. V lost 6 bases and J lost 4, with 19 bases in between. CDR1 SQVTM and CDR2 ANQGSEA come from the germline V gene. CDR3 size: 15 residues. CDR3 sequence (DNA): TGCAGCGTCCGTTCCTCGGGAGGCGTAGGAAACACCATATATTTT. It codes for CSVRSSGGVGNTIYF.

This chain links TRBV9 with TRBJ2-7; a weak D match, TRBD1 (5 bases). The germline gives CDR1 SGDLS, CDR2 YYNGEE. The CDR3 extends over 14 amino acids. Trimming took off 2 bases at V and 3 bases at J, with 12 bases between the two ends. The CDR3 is CASSVQGSGYEQYF. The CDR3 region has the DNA TGTGCCAGCAGCGTTCAGGGTTCGGGCTACGAGCAGTACTTC.

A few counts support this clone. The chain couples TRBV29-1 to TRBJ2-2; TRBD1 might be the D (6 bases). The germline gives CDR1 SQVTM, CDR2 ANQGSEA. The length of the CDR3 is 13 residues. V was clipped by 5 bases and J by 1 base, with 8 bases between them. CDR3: CSVQGKNTGELFF. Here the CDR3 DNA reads TGCAGCGTTCAGGGGAAGAACACCGGGGAGCTGTTTTTT.

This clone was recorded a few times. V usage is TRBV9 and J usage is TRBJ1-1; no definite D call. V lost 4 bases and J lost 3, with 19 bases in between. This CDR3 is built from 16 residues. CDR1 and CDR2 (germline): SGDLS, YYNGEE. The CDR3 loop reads CASSLASGGLYTEAFF. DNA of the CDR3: TGTGCCAGCAGCCTCGCCTCGGGCGGATTGTACACTGAAGCTTTCTTT.

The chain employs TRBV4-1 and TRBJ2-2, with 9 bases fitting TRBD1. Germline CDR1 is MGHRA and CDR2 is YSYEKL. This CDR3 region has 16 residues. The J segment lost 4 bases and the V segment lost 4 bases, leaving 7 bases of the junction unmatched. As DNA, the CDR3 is TGCGCCAGCAGCCGCCCACAGGGGGCGATCACCGGGGAGCTGTTTTTT. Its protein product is CASSRPQGAITGELFF.

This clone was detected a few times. This CDR3 reads CASSFSWSRETQYF. The CDR3 bases are TGTGCCAGCAGCTTTTCCTGGAGTAGGGAGACCCAGTACTTC. V gene TRBV11-3 combines with J gene TRBJ2-5, with D unresolved. Germline V gene lookup returns CDR1 SGHNT and CDR2 YENEEA. V lost 3 bases and J lost 5, with 13 bases in between. CDR3 length: 14 amino acids.

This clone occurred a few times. CDR3 nucleotides: TGTGCCAGCAGCTCGGGGGGCATGCAGTTCTTC. Protein: CASSSGGMQFF. The J gene is TRBJ2-1, the V gene TRBV11-3, with D possibly being TRBD2 (7 bases). The V end was cut by 4 bases, the J end by 12 bases, with 10 bases between. The CDR3 covers 11 residues. The germline CDR1 and CDR2 sequences are SGHNT and YENEEA. Based on the CDR3 plus reference TRBV11-3 and TRBJ2-1, the full variable domain is EAGVVQSPRYKIIEKKQPVAFWCNPISGHNTLYWYLQNLGQGPELLIRYENEEAVDDSQLPKDRFSAERLKGVDSTLKIQPAELGDSAVYLCASSSGGMQFFGPGTRLTVL.

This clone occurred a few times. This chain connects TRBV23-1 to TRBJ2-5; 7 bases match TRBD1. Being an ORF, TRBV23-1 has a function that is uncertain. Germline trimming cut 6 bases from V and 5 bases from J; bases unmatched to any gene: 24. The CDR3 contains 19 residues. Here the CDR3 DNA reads TGCGCCAGCAGCCATCGGATGACCGGACAGGAGTTTGTAGGGGAGACCCAGTACTTC. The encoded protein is CASSHRMTGQEFVGETQYF.

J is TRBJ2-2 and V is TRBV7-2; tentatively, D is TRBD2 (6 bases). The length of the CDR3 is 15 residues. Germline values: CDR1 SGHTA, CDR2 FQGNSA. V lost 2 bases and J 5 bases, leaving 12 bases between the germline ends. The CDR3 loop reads CASSLIFAGTGELFF. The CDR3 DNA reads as TGTGCCAGCAGCTTAATTTTCGCGGGAACCGGGGAGCTGTTTTTT.

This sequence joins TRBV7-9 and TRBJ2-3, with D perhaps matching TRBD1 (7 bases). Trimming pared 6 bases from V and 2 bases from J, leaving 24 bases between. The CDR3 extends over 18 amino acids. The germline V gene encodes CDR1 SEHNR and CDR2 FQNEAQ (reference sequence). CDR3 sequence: CASSFPKGEDRYTDTQYF. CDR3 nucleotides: TGTGCCAGCAGTTTTCCGAAGGGGGAGGACAGGTACACAGATACGCAGTATTTT.

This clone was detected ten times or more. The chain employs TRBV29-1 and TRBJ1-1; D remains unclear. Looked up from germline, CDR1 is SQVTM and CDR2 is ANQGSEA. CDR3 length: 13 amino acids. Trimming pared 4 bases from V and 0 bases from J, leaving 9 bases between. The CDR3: CSVVRLMNTEAFF. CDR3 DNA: TGCAGCGTTGTCCGGCTTATGAACACTGAAGCTTTCTTT.

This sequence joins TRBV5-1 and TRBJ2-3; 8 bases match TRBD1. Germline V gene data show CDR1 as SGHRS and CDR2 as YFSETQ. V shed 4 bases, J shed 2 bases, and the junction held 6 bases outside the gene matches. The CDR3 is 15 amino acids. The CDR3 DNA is TGCGCCAGCAGCGCCGACAGGGGATACACAGATACGCAGTATTTT. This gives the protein CASSADRGYTDTQYF.

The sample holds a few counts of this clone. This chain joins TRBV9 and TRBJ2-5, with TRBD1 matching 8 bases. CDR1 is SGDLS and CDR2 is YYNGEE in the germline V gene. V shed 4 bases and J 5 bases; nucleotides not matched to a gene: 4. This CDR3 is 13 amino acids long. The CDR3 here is CASSLRDRETQYF. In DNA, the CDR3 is TGTGCCAGCAGCCTCCGGGACAGGGAGACCCAGTACTTC.

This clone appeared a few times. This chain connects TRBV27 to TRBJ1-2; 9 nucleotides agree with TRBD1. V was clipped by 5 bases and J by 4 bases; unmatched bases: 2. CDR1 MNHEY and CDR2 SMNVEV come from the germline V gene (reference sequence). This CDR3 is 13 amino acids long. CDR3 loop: CASSLDRGYGYTF. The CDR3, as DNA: TGTGCCAGCAGTCTGGACAGGGGCTATGGCTACACCTTC.

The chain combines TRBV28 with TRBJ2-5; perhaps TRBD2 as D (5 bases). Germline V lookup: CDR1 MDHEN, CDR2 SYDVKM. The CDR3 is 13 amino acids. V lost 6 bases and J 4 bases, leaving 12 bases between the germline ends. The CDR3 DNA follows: TGTGCCAGCAGAAGAGGGTACCGAGAGACCCAGTACTTC. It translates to CASRRGYRETQYF.

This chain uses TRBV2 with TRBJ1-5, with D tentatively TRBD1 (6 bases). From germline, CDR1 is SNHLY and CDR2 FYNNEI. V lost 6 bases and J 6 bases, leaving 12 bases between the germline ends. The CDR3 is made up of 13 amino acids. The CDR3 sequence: CASSQGFSQPQHF. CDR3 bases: TGTGCCAGCAGCCAGGGGTTTAGTCAGCCCCAGCATTTT. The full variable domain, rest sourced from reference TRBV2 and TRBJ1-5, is EPEVTQTPSHQVTQMGQEVILRCVPISNHLYFYWYRQILGQKVEFLVSFYNNEISEKSEIFDDQFSVERPDGSNFTLKIRSTKLEDSAMYFCASSQGFSQPQHFGDGTRLSIL.

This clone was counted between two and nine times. The chain's CDR3 is CASRRSTGTGELFF. CDR3 DNA sequence: TGTGCCAGTCGACGATCTACGGGGACCGGGGAGCTGTTTTTT. This rearrangement joins TRBV7-9 to TRBJ2-2; D is perhaps TRBD2 (5 bases). The CDR3 is made up of 14 amino acids. V lost 9 bases and J 5 bases, leaving 16 bases between the germline ends. Germline V gene data show CDR1 as SEHNR and CDR2 as FQNEAQ (reference sequence).

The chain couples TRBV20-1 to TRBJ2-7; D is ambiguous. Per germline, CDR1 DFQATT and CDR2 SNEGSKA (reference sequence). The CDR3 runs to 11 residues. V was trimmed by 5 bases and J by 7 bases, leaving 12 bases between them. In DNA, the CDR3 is TGCAGTGCTTTATCCCTAGGGGAGCAGTACTTC. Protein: CSALSLGEQYF.

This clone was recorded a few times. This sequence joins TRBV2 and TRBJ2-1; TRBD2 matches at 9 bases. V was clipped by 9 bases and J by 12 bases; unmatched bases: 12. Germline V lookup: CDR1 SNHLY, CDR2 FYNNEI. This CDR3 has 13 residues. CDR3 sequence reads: CARGTSRRGWQFF. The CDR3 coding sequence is TGTGCCAGAGGGACTAGCAGGAGGGGCTGGCAGTTCTTC.